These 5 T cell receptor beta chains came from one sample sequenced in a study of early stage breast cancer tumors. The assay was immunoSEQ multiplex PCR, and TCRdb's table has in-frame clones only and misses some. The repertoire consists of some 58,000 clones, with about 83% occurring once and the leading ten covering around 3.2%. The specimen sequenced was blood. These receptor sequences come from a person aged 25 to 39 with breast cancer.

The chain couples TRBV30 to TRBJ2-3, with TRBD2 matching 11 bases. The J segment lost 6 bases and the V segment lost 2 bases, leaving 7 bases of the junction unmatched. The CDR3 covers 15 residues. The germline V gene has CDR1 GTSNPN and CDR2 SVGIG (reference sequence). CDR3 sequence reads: CAWSKGTSGGDTQYF. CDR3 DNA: TGTGCCTGGAGTAAAGGGACTAGCGGAGGGGATACGCAGTATTTT.

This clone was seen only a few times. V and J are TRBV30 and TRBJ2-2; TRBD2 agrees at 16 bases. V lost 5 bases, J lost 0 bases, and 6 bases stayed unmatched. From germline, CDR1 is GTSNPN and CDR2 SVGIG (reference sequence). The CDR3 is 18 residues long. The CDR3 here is CAWAGTSGRAANTGELFF. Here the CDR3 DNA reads TGTGCCTGGGCCGGGACTAGCGGGAGGGCCGCGAACACCGGGGAGCTGTTTTTT.

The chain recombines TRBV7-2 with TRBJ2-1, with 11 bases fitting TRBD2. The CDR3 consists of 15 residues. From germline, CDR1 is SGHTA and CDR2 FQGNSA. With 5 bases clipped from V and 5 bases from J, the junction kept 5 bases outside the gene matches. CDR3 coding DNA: TGTGCCAGCAGCCTGACTAGCGGGAAGCACAATGAGCAGTTCTTC. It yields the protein CASSLTSGKHNEQFF.

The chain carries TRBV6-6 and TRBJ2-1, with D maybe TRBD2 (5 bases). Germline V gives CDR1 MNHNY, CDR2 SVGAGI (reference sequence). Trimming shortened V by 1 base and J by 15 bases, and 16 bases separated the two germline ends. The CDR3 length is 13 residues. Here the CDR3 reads CASSYYEGESVFF. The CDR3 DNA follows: TGTGCCAGCAGTTACTATGAGGGAGAGTCGGTGTTCTTC.

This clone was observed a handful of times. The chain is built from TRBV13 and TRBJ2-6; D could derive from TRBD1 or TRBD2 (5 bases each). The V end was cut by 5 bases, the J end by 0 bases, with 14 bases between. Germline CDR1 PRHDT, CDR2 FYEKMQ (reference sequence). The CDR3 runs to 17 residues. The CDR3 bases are TGTGCCAGCAGCCCGGGGCCGACCCCCTCTGGGGCCAACGTCCTGACTTTC. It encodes CASSPGPTPSGANVLTF.